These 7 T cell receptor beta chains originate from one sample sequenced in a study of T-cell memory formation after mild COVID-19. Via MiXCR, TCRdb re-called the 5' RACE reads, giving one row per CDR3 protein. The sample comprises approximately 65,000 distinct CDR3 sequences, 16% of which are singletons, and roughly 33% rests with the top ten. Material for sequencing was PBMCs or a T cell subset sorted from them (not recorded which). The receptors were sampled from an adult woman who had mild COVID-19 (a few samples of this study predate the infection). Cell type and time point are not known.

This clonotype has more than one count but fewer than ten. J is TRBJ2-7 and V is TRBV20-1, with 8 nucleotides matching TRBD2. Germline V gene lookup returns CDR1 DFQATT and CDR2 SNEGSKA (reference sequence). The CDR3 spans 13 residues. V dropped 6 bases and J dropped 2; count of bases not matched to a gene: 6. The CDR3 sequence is CSAFRRGAYEQYF. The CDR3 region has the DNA TGCAGTGCCTTTCGGCGGGGGGCCTACGAGCAGTACTTC.

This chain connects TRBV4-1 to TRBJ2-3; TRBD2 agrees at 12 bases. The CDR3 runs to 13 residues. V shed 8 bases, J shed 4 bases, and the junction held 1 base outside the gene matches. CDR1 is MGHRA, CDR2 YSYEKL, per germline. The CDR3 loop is CASGLAGPDTQYF. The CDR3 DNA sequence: TGCGCCAGCGGACTAGCGGGGCCAGATACGCAGTATTTT.

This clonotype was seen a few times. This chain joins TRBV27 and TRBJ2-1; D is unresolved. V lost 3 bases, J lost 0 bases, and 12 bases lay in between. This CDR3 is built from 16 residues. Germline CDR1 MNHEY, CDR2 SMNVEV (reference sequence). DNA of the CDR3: TGTGCCAGCAGTTTCTCCTGGGGAAGCTCCTACAATGAGCAGTTCTTC. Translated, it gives CASSFSWGSSYNEQFF.

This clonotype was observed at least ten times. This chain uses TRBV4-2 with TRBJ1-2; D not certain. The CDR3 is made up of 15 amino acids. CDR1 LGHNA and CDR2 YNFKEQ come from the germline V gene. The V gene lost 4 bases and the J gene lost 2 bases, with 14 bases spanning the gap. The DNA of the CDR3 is TGTGCCAGCAGCCCTCTCAAGGCGGGGAACTATGGCTACACCTTC. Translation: CASSPLKAGNYGYTF.

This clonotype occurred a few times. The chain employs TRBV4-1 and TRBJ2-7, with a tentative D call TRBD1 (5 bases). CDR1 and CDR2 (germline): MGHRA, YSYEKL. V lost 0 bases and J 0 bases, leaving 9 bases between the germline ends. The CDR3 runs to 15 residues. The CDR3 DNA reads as TGCGCCAGCAGCCAAGACCGAGACAGCTCCTACGAGCAGTACTTC. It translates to CASSQDRDSSYEQYF.

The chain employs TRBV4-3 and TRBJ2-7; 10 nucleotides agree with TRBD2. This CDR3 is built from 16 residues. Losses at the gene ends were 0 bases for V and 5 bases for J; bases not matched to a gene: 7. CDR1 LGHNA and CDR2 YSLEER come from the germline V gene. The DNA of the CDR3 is TGCGCCAGCAGCCAAGAGCCTCAAGCGGGAGGGCACGAGCAGTACTTC. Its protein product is CASSQEPQAGGHEQYF.

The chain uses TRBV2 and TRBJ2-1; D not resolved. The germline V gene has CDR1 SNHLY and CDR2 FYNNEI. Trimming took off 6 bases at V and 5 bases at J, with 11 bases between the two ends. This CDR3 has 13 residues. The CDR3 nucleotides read TGTGCCAGCAGCTTAGTCGGCCACAATGAGCAGTTCTTC. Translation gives CASSLVGHNEQFF.